This T cell receptor (beta chain) was captured by sequencing in a study of blood T cell repertoires in COVID-19. The wider study: Samples representing acute and convalescent COVID-19 were sourced from the United States, Italy and Spain. Sources were T cells, B-cell-depleted T cells, or PBMCs; the material itself was cDNA or gDNA.

In the original analysis: Reference gene primer amplification gave estimated nucleated cell counts. TCRdb keeps only in-frame clones here, not all; method: immunoSEQ multiplex PCR. V and J calls and clone size are given by that table; D and trimming were obtained from the DNA. In the table there are about 51,000 clones, roughly 90% of which are singletons. The CDR3 is 13 residues long. The germline V and J ends were trimmed by 7 bases and 4 bases, with 13 bases remaining between them. Germline-derived CDR1 and CDR2 are MNHEY and SVGAGI. Input material: peripheral blood. The chain employs TRBV6-5 and TRBJ1-2; no clear D. This sequence originates from a man in his 60s with acute or convalescent COVID-19. CDR3 DNA sequence: TGTGCCAGCACGCGGGAGTTGAGCTATGGCTACACCTTC. This encodes CASTRELSYGYTF.